These 21 T cell receptor beta chains were sequenced from one sample in a study of Ad26.COV2.S vaccination and SARS-CoV-2 variants. Sample treatment: some 19 received Ad26.COV2.S at low or high dose, single or two shots; several received placebo; per-sample allocation not given. Each sample was drawn 63 days after the first injection (of vaccine or placebo). Libraries were prepared by immunoSEQ multiplex PCR; TCRdb keeps only in-frame clonotypes and omits some of them. Found here are around 300,000 clones, about 88% of them singletons; the top ten hold around a tenth. The specimen was peripheral blood, collected in a trial of Ad26.COV2.S vaccine versus placebo. The source is a person between 18 and 59 years old who received the Ad26.COV2.S COVID-19 vaccine or a placebo.

V gene TRBV28 combines with J gene TRBJ2-1; D may be TRBD2 (6 bases). The CDR3 has 13 amino acids. Trimming cost V 7 bases and J 8 bases, with 15 bases left between them. Per germline, CDR1 MDHEN and CDR2 SYDVKM. As DNA, the CDR3 is TGTGCCAGCATGCAATCGGGGGAAGATGAGCAGTTCTTC. This codes for CASMQSGEDEQFF.

This chain connects TRBV2 to TRBJ1-2; the D is unclear. Trimming removed 5 bases from V and 5 bases from J, with 12 bases in between. The CDR3 extends over 13 amino acids. Germline V gene sequence: CDR1 SNHLY, CDR2 FYNNEI. The CDR3 is CASSSGLSYGYTF. The DNA for the CDR3 is TGTGCCAGCAGTTCCGGCCTGTCATATGGCTACACCTTC.

This rearrangement joins TRBV6-1 to TRBJ1-5, with 9 bases fitting TRBD1. Germline lookup yields CDR1 MNHNS and CDR2 SASEGT. This CDR3 comprises 15 residues. V lost 5 bases and J lost 5; bases outside the gene matches: 7. As DNA, the CDR3 is TGTGCCAGCAGTCAGCTGGACAGGGGCTATCAGCCCCAGCATTTT. Protein sequence: CASSQLDRGYQPQHF.

V usage is TRBV6-5 and J usage is TRBJ2-3; 9 nucleotides agree with TRBD1. The CDR3 extends over 15 amino acids. Germline CDR1 reads MNHEY; CDR2 reads SVGAGI. J gave up 6 bases and V 0 bases, and 4 bases lay outside the gene matches. In DNA form, the CDR3 reads TGTGCCAGCAGTTACTCCGGGACAGGGAGGGATACGCAGTATTTT. Amino acids: CASSYSGTGRDTQYF.

The chain carries TRBV11-2 and TRBJ2-2; 15 bases line up with TRBD2. The CDR3 totals 18 residues. CDR1 is SGHAT, CDR2 FQNNGV, per germline. The J segment lost 6 bases and the V segment lost 2 bases, leaving 7 bases of the junction unmatched. This chain's CDR3 is CASSLRTSGGAVAGELFF. DNA of the CDR3: TGTGCCAGCAGCTTAAGGACTAGCGGGGGGGCCGTAGCCGGGGAGCTGTTTTTT.

The rearrangement uses TRBV7-2 and TRBJ2-7; 13 bases are shared with TRBD2. The CDR3 length is 15 residues. Per the germline V gene, CDR1 is SGHTA and CDR2 is FQGNSA. Losses at the gene ends were 5 bases for V and 4 bases for J; bases not matched to a gene: 5. As DNA, the CDR3 is TGTGCCAGCAGCCCCAAGACTAGCGGGAGGTACGAGCAGTACTTC. The encoded protein is CASSPKTSGRYEQYF. The whole variable domain, filled in from reference TRBV7-2 and TRBJ2-7, reads GAGVSQSPSNKVTEKGKDVELRCDPISGHTALYWYRQSLGQGLEFLIYFQGNSAPDKSGLPSDRFSAERTGGSVSTLTIQRTQQEDSAVYLCASSPKTSGRYEQYFGPGTRLTVT.

In nucleotides, the CDR3 is TGTGCCAGCAGCCCCCGGACAGGGGGCGATGGCGGGGAGCTGTTTTTT. It specifies CASSPRTGGDGGELFF. V gene TRBV7-6 combines with J gene TRBJ2-2, with 11 bases lining up with TRBD1. CDR3 length: 16 amino acids. V lost 5 bases to trimming and J lost 7 bases; unmatched junction nucleotides: 9. Germline V gene sequence: CDR1 SGHVS, CDR2 FNYEAQ.

The V gene is TRBV3-1 (or the pseudogene TRBV3-2), the J gene TRBJ1-2; D ambiguous. The germline V gene has CDR1 LGHDT and CDR2 YNNKEL (reference sequence). The CDR3 spans 14 residues. The germline V and J ends were trimmed by 0 bases and 9 bases, with 14 bases remaining between them. The CDR3 spells CASSQDLGVSRYTF. The CDR3 DNA reads TGTGCCAGCAGCCAAGATCTTGGGGTTTCTCGCTACACCTTC.

The chain carries TRBV2 and TRBJ1-5, with D unresolved. The germline V gene encodes CDR1 SNHLY and CDR2 FYNNEI. Trimming shortened V by 6 bases and J by 6 bases, and 6 bases separated the two germline ends. This CDR3 comprises 11 residues. The CDR3 nucleotides are TGTGCCAGCAGGCTAATTCAGCCCCAGCATTTT. Its translation is CASRLIQPQHF.

The V call is TRBV4-1, the J call TRBJ2-2; either TRBD1 or TRBD2 may fit D (5 bases each). The V end was cut by 2 bases, the J end by 11 bases, with 15 bases between. The CDR3 totals 14 residues. Germline CDR1 reads MGHRA; CDR2 reads YSYEKL. CDR3 sequence (DNA): TGCGCCAGCAGCCAAATATCCGGGACGCGTGAGCTGTTTTTT. Translated, it gives CASSQISGTRELFF.

This sequence joins TRBV11-2 and TRBJ1-3; D remains unclear. The V end lost 2 bases, the J end lost 0 bases, and 17 bases lay between the germline ends. The V gene's germline CDR1 is SGHAT and CDR2 FQNNGV. The CDR3 extends over 18 amino acids. Here the CDR3 reads CASSLFLSMSGSGNTIYF. The CDR3 DNA sequence: TGTGCCAGCAGCTTATTTTTGTCGATGTCAGGCTCTGGAAACACCATATATTTT.

The chain has TRBV7-2 and TRBJ1-5, with D hard to call. Germline V gene data show CDR1 as SGHTA and CDR2 as FQGNSA. V was pared by 1 base and J by 2 bases, with 12 bases between. The CDR3 sequence is 16 residues long. The CDR3 protein is CASSLVVERGNQPQHF. The DNA of the CDR3 is TGTGCCAGCAGCTTAGTCGTCGAAAGAGGCAATCAGCCCCAGCATTTT.

The chain carries TRBV4-3 and TRBJ2-2; D unresolved. V was shortened by 4 bases and J by 6 bases, with 9 bases between the two germline ends. Germline CDR1 LGHNA, CDR2 YSLEER. The CDR3 sequence is 13 residues long. The CDR3 DNA is TGCGCCAGCAGCCCCGATCATCCCGGGGAGCTGTTTTTT. Translated, it gives CASSPDHPGELFF.

The J gene is TRBJ1-5, the V gene TRBV19, with 8 bases that match TRBD1. Unmatched junction bases numbered 10, after V lost 1 base and J lost 5 bases. Germline lookup yields CDR1 LNHDA and CDR2 SQIVND (reference sequence). This CDR3 is 17 amino acids long. CDR3 loop: CASSIGKDHRGYQPQHF. DNA for the CDR3: TGTGCCAGTAGTATAGGGAAGGACCACAGGGGGTATCAGCCCCAGCATTTT. The full variable domain, with the rest looked up from reference TRBV19 and TRBJ1-5, is DGGITQSPKYLFRKEGQNVTLSCEQNLNHDAMYWYRQDPGQGLRLIYYSQIVNDFQKGDIAEGYSVSREKKESFPLTVTSAQKNPTAFYLCASSIGKDHRGYQPQHFGDGTRLSIL.

This chain joins TRBV7-2 and TRBJ2-7; D gene ambiguous. V was clipped by 5 bases and J by 7 bases, with 12 bases between them. Per the germline V gene, CDR1 is SGHTA and CDR2 is FQGNSA. The CDR3 contains 12 residues. As DNA, the CDR3 is TGTGCCAGCAGCGAATATACGAGGGAGCAGTACTTC. This translates into CASSEYTREQYF.

The rearrangement joins TRBV7-9 to TRBJ2-5; 7 positions agree with TRBD1. This CDR3 has 15 residues. Trimming at V came to 5 bases and at J to 5 bases, leaving 11 bases not matched to a gene. Looked up from germline, CDR1 is SEHNR and CDR2 is FQNEAQ (reference sequence). DNA of the CDR3: TGTGCCAGCAGCGCCTGGAAGGGGGCGGAGGAGACCCAGTACTTC. Its translation is CASSAWKGAEETQYF.

The chain links TRBV2 to TRBJ2-7; 9 bases match TRBD1. CDR3 length: 13 residues. Germline CDR1 SNHLY, CDR2 FYNNEI. V was pared by 5 bases and J by 3 bases, with 2 bases of the junction left unmatched. CDR3 region: CASSLTGGYEQYF. CDR3 in DNA: TGTGCCAGCAGTCTGACAGGGGGCTACGAGCAGTACTTC.

The gene calls are TRBV4-2 and TRBJ2-5, with D perhaps TRBD2 (7 bases). The germline V gene encodes CDR1 LGHNA and CDR2 YNFKEQ. The V and J ends lost 0 bases and 6 bases respectively, with 17 bases between them. CDR3 size: 16 residues. The CDR3 region is CASSQESSGGRKTQYF. The CDR3 DNA sequence: TGTGCCAGCAGCCAAGAGAGCTCGGGGGGCAGAAAGACCCAGTACTTC.

The gene calls are TRBV2 and TRBJ2-3, with 7 nucleotides matching TRBD1. The length of the CDR3 is 15 residues. Germline CDR1 is SNHLY and CDR2 is FYNNEI. The V segment lost 6 bases and the J segment 2 bases; nucleotides outside the gene matches: 8. CDR3 nucleotides: TGTGCCAGCAGGACCACAGGGGTTGCCACAGATACGCAGTATTTT. This translates into CASRTTGVATDTQYF.

The CDR3, as DNA: TGTGCCTGGACTCCGGGACTCCACTTGGGGAACTATGGCTACACCTTC. This translates into CAWTPGLHLGNYGYTF. This chain joins TRBV30 and TRBJ1-2, with D possibly TRBD1 on 5 matching bases. Germline lookup yields CDR1 GTSNPN and CDR2 SVGIG (reference sequence). V was shortened by 4 bases and J by 2 bases, with 20 bases between the two germline ends. The CDR3 length is 16 residues.

The chain combines TRBV7-6 with TRBJ2-5, with 10 bases aligning to TRBD2. Per germline, CDR1 SGHVS and CDR2 FNYEAQ. The CDR3 has 16 amino acids. V lost 3 bases, J lost 4 bases, and 8 bases stayed unmatched. This chain's CDR3 is CASSFDSGRHGETQYF. The CDR3 DNA is TGTGCCAGCAGCTTTGATAGCGGGAGGCATGGAGAGACCCAGTACTTC.